The 19 T cell receptor beta chains listed next were all sequenced from one sample in a study of T cell repertoires in cytomegalovirus infection. Their antigens are not known. MiXCR was run by TCRdb on the reads, yielding one entry per CDR3 protein. The table includes approximately 590,000 distinct CDR3 sequences, 40% detected once. The sequencing used cultured PBMCs, collected from culture after CMV antigen stimulation. The receptors shown here come from a human donor in good health (CMV status not recorded). Some clones in this sample may be carry-over from other donors' samples.

This clonotype showed up just a few times. V gene TRBV27 combines with J gene TRBJ1-6; D might be TRBD1 (5 bases). This CDR3 is built from 13 residues. V was pared by 6 bases and J by 9 bases, with 12 bases between. The germline V gene has CDR1 MNHEY and CDR2 SMNVEV (reference sequence). The CDR3: CASSPPGVSPLHF. The DNA of the CDR3 is TGTGCCAGCAGCCCCCCGGGGGTTTCACCCCTCCACTTT.

This clonotype was seen a handful of times. CDR3 nucleotide sequence: TGTGCCAGCAGTTTAGAGGGCCGCAATCAGCCCCAGCATTTT. Protein product: CASSLEGRNQPQHF. The rearrangement links TRBV12-3 or TRBV12-4 to TRBJ1-5, with D unclear. The ends were cut back, 1 base at V and 2 bases at J, with 6 bases in the middle. The CDR3 totals 14 residues.

Comment on this clonotype: Possible read error: a much larger clone is one base away. The rearrangement links TRBV7-2 to TRBJ1-4, with a weak D call TRBD1 (6 bases). Germline loops: CDR1 SGHTA, CDR2 FQGNSA. The CDR3 is 14 amino acids. CDR3 DNA: TGTGCCAGCAGCTGGACAGCAACTAATGAAATACTGTTTTTT. It codes for CASSWTATNEILFF.

The rearrangement uses TRBV12-3 or TRBV12-4 and TRBJ2-6, with D maybe TRBD1 (5 bases). The CDR3 is made up of 14 amino acids. Between the trimmed V and J ends, which lost 6 bases and 1 base, there was a span of 7 bases. CDR3 loop: CASSKGSGANVLTF. CDR3 DNA: TGTGCCAGCAGCAAGGGGTCTGGGGCCAACGTCCTGACTTTC.

This rearrangement joins TRBV14 to TRBJ1-1; the D gene is possibly TRBD1 (5 bases). This CDR3 is built from 15 residues. Looked up from germline, CDR1 is SGHDN and CDR2 is FVKESK. Trimming took 4 bases from V and 6 from J, leaving 18 bases between them. The CDR3 DNA is TGTGCCAGCAGCCGAAACAGGCCTCTGGGGCCTGAAGCTTTCTTT. This encodes CASSRNRPLGPEAFF.

The V gene is TRBV7-2, the J gene TRBJ2-5, with 9 bases that match TRBD1. The CDR3 is made up of 14 amino acids. CDR1 and CDR2 from the germline V gene are SGHTA and FQGNSA. Trimming took 1 base from V and 6 from J; bases not matched to a gene: 3. The CDR3 DNA is TGTGCCAGCAGCTTAGACAGGGGGCCGAAGACCCAGTACTTC. Residues: CASSLDRGPKTQYF.

This clonotype was counted a few times. The CDR3 nucleotides are TGTGCCAGCAGCTTGGGGCGGGGGGGGTACAATGAGCAGTTCTTC. Translating it yields CASSLGRGGYNEQFF. This chain joins TRBV7-2 and TRBJ2-1, with 9 positions matching TRBD2. The CDR3 has 15 residues. Germline-derived CDR1 and CDR2 are SGHTA and FQGNSA. With V trimmed by 3 bases and J by 4 bases, 4 bases remained unmatched.

V usage is TRBV3-1 and J usage is TRBJ2-7; 9 bases fit TRBD2. The V gene end was trimmed by 7 bases and the J gene end by 3 bases; junction bases not matched to a gene: 13. Germline CDR1 is LGHDT and CDR2 is YNNKEL (reference sequence). CDR3 length: 16 residues. CDR3 sequence (DNA): TGTGCCAGCACCCCCACCAATAGCGGGGGTGGCTACGAGCAGTACTTC. As protein: CASTPTNSGGGYEQYF.

There are a few counts of this clonotype. The chain couples TRBV6-6 to TRBJ2-5; 13 bases map to TRBD2. Germline CDR1 and CDR2: MNHNY and SVGAGI (reference sequence). Trimming cost V 6 bases and J 6 bases; bases outside gene matches: 16. This CDR3 has 18 residues. The CDR3 DNA sequence: TGTGCCAGCAGCATGGTGAGGGGGACTAGCGGGACTCGGCAGACCCAGTACTTC. This gives the protein CASSMVRGTSGTRQTQYF.

V gene TRBV7-9 combines with J gene TRBJ2-1, with 8 bases identical to TRBD2. The V gene's germline CDR1 is SEHNR and CDR2 FQNEAQ (reference sequence). The V gene end was trimmed by 0 bases and the J gene end by 3 bases; junction bases not matched to a gene: 13. The CDR3 consists of 19 residues. The CDR3 protein is CASSLAQGLRLAGYNEQFF. Written as DNA, the CDR3 is TGTGCCAGCAGCTTAGCTCAGGGGTTACGGCTAGCGGGCTACAATGAGCAGTTCTTC.

This clonotype was seen only once. V is TRBV23-1 and J is TRBJ2-7; 12 bases align to TRBD2. TRBV23-1 is an ORF for which the function is uncertain. The CDR3 has 17 amino acids. V shed 5 bases and J 3 bases; nucleotides not matched to a gene: 11. The CDR3 DNA reads as TGCGCCAGCAGTTTCCTAGCGGGGGGGATCGCCCACTACGAGCAGTACTTC. Translated, it gives CASSFLAGGIAHYEQYF.

The gene calls are TRBV5-4 and TRBJ1-1, with D possibly TRBD1 on 5 matching bases. The length of the CDR3 is 15 residues. Per the germline V gene, CDR1 is SGHNT and CDR2 is YYREEE (reference sequence). Trimming stripped 4 bases from V and 2 bases from J, with 15 bases between. The CDR3 DNA is TGTGCCAGCAGCAACCTACGGGACCCCAACACTGAAGCTTTCTTT. Translation gives CASSNLRDPNTEAFF.

The rearrangement uses TRBV6-1 and TRBJ2-1; D might be TRBD1 (6 bases). V was pared by 5 bases and J by 4 bases, with 15 bases between. There are 15 residues in the CDR3. The V gene's germline CDR1 is MNHNS and CDR2 SASEGT. CDR3: CASSPTGPRYNEQFF. The CDR3 region has the DNA TGTGCCAGCAGTCCAACAGGGCCCAGGTACAATGAGCAGTTCTTC.

The chain joins TRBV12-3 or TRBV12-4 to TRBJ2-2, with 8 bases that match TRBD2. The CDR3 covers 15 residues. J lost 4 bases, V lost 7 bases, and 8 bases had no gene match. Written as DNA, the CDR3 is TGTGCCAGCACCCTAACTCTAGCGGGCACCGGGGAGCTGTTTTTT. Its protein is CASTLTLAGTGELFF.

In its sample, this clonotype was seen a few times. The chain employs TRBV11-2 and TRBJ2-7; D gene uncertain. V shed 6 bases and J shed 2 bases, with 11 bases lying between them. The CDR3 totals 13 residues. CDR1 SGHAT and CDR2 FQNNGV come from the germline V gene. DNA for the CDR3: TGTGCCAGCAGTGGCGGCGCAGCCTACGAGCAGTACTTC. Residues: CASSGGAAYEQYF.

This clonotype was recorded once. The chain combines TRBV20-1 with TRBJ2-7, with D perhaps TRBD1 (6 bases). Germline V lookup: CDR1 DFQATT, CDR2 SNEGSKA (reference sequence). The CDR3 contains 13 residues. The DNA for the CDR3 is TGCAGCGCAATACAGGGTACCTCCTACGAGCAGTACTTC. Protein product: CSAIQGTSYEQYF.

This clonotype was seen a handful of times. The CDR3 nucleotides read TGTGCCAGCAGTACACATGGTCGGTCTGGGGCCAACGTCCTGACTTTC. Translating it yields CASSTHGRSGANVLTF. This chain joins TRBV28 and TRBJ2-6; D remains unclear. This CDR3 spans 16 amino acids. Per the germline V gene, CDR1 is MDHEN and CDR2 is SYDVKM. V was clipped by 5 bases and J by 1 base, with 12 bases between them.

This clonotype was seen repeatedly, ten times or more. This chain links TRBV7-2 with TRBJ2-3; 9 bases match TRBD2. Losses at the gene ends were 4 bases for V and 4 bases for J; bases not matched to a gene: 9. Germline lookup yields CDR1 SGHTA and CDR2 FQGNSA. The CDR3 covers 16 residues. Here the CDR3 reads CASSWSGRRGADTQYF. For the CDR3, the DNA is TGTGCCAGCAGCTGGAGCGGGAGGAGGGGCGCAGATACGCAGTATTTT. The full variable domain, with the rest looked up from reference TRBV7-2 and TRBJ2-3, is GAGVSQSPSNKVTEKGKDVELRCDPISGHTALYWYRQSLGQGLEFLIYFQGNSAPDKSGLPSDRFSAERTGGSVSTLTIQRTQQEDSAVYLCASSWSGRRGADTQYFGPGTRLTVL.

The chain has TRBV11-2 and TRBJ2-5; 7 nucleotides agree with TRBD2. The CDR3 spans 16 residues. J gave up 7 bases and V 0 bases, and 11 bases lay outside the gene matches. CDR1 is SGHAT, CDR2 FQNNGV, per germline. Written as DNA, the CDR3 is TGTGCCAGCAGCTTAGATCGGGTGGGAGGGATCGGGACCCAGTACTTC. The encoded protein is CASSLDRVGGIGTQYF. Looking up the rest from reference TRBV11-2 and TRBJ2-5 gives the full variable domain: EAGVAQSPRYKIIEKRQSVAFWCNPISGHATLYWYQQILGQGPKLLIQFQNNGVVDDSQLPKDRFSAERLKGVDSTLKIQPAKLEDSAVYLCASSLDRVGGIGTQYFGPGTRLLVL.